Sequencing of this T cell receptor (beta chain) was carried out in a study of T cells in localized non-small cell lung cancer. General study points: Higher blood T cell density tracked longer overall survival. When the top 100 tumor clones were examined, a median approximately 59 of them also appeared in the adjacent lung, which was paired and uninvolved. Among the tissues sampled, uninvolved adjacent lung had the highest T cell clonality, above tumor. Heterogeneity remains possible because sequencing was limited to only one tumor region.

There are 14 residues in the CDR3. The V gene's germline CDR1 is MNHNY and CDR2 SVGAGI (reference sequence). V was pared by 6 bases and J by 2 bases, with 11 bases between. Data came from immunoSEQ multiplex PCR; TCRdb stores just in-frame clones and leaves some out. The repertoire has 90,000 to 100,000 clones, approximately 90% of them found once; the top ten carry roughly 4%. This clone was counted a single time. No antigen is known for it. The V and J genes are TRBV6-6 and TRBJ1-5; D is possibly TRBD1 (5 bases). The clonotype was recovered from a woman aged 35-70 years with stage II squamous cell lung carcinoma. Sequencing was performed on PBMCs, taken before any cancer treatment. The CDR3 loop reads CASSPPTGNQPQHF. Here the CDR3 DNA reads TGTGCCAGCAGCCCCCCGACAGGCAATCAGCCCCAGCATTTT.